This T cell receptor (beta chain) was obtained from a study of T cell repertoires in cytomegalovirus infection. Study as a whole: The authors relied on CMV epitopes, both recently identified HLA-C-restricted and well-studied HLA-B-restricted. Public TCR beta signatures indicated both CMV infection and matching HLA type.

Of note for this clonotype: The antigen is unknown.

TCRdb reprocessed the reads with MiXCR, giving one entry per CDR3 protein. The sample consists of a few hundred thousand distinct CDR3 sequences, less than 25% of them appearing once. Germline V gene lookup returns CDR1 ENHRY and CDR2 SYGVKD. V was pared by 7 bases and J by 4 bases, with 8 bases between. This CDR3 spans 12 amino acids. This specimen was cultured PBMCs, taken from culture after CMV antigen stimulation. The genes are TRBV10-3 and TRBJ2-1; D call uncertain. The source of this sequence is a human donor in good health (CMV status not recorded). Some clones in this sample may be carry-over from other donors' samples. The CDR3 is CAITSGYNEQFF. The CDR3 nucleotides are TGTGCCATCACTTCGGGTTACAATGAGCAGTTCTTC.